This T cell receptor (beta chain) came from a study of blood T cells in healthy people across ages. Then a second PCR, running about 6 to 11 cycles, was carried out with a sample-barcoded 5' primer and a J-beta primer mix. A single record per CDR3 protein comes from TCRdb applying MiXCR to the 5' RACE reads. Of some 900,000 distinct CDR3 sequences listed, roughly 50% are singletons. In germline, CDR1 is SGHRS, CDR2 YFSETQ. This CDR3 is 15 amino acids long. The J segment lost 4 bases and the V segment lost 4 bases, leaving 10 bases of the junction unmatched. Ranging in age from about 6 to 90, the donors were healthy Caucasian individuals from Russia. Per sample, a minimum of 6 million PBMCs were isolated.

The gene calls are TRBV5-1 and TRBJ1-1; TRBD1 agrees at 7 bases. The TCR comes from a man aged 30-40 years in good health. Material: blood. CDR3 protein: CASSTRQGEGTEAFF. The CDR3 nucleotides are TGCGCCAGCAGCACCCGACAGGGCGAGGGCACTGAAGCTTTCTTT.